This T cell receptor (beta chain) derives from a study of CD8 T cells in Susac syndrome. TCR beta sequencing was performed on blood CD8+ and CD4+ T cells. TEMRA cells were FACS-enriched, while CD8+ and CD4+ T cells were negatively isolated. Reverse transcription of roughly 0.5 to 1 ug RNA was carried out with random hexamers. TCR beta CDR3 was amplified by immunoSEQ covering 54 Vbeta and 13 Jbeta. MiXCR, run by TCRdb on the immunoSEQ multiplex PCR reads, gives a single entry per CDR3 protein. This sample has more than 120,000 distinct CDR3 sequences; approximately 94% occur once, and the top ten carry more than 0.065%. The V gene's germline CDR1 is DFQATT and CDR2 SNEGSKA (reference sequence). The CDR3 runs 14 residues. Between the trimmed V and J ends, which lost 8 bases and 8 bases, there was a span of 22 bases.

The chain carries TRBV20-1 and TRBJ1-5, with D perhaps matching TRBD1 (5 bases). Sequenced sample: CD4+ T cells from PBMCs. This TCR was recovered from a human donor in good health. The CDR3: CSTKGTSSMEPQHF. CDR3 DNA sequence: TGCAGTACTAAAGGGACCAGTTCGATGGAGCCCCAGCATTTT.